The 10 T cell receptor beta chains listed next were all sequenced from one sample in a study of cytomegalovirus exposure and HLA in healthy donors. Profiled with immunoSEQ multiplex PCR; TCRdb holds only in-frame clones, not every one. The table lists roughly 300,000 clones, roughly 90% of them singletons. The sequencing input was PBMCs. The receptors come from a young woman in good health and CMV-seronegative.

The chain is built from TRBV6-6 and TRBJ1-5, with D perhaps matching TRBD1 (6 bases). CDR1 is MNHNY and CDR2 is SVGAGI in the germline V gene (reference sequence). V lost 3 bases to trimming and J lost 0 bases, with 9 bases between them. The CDR3 length is 15 residues. This CDR3 reads CASSYGQYSNQPQHF. In DNA, the CDR3 is TGTGCCAGCAGTTATGGACAGTATAGCAATCAGCCCCAGCATTTT.

As regards this clone: Other nucleotide sequences from this sample produce the same CDR3. V is TRBV6-1 and J is TRBJ2-7; 9 nucleotides match TRBD1. This CDR3 spans 15 amino acids. Germline V lookup: CDR1 MNHNS, CDR2 SASEGT. V shed 2 bases, J shed 1 base, and the junction held 3 bases outside the gene matches. CDR3 in DNA: TGTGCCAGCAGTGAACCCGGGACAGGGTCCTACGAGCAGTACTTC. It yields the protein CASSEPGTGSYEQYF.

This rearrangement joins TRBV27 to TRBJ2-2; 7 bases line up with TRBD2. Looked up from germline, CDR1 is MNHEY and CDR2 is SMNVEV (reference sequence). The ends lost 8 bases at V and 3 bases at J; junction bases unmatched: 9. The CDR3 spans 15 residues. The chain's CDR3 is CASDASGRHTGELFF. In DNA form, the CDR3 reads TGTGCCAGCGATGCCTCCGGGAGGCACACCGGGGAGCTGTTTTTT.

The CDR3 spells CASSFRGGRVTDTQYF. CDR3 sequence (DNA): TGTGCCAGCAGCTTTCGAGGCGGGAGGGTCACAGATACGCAGTATTTT. The chain recombines TRBV7-3 with TRBJ2-3, with 9 bases fitting TRBD2. The V gene end was trimmed by 3 bases and the J gene end by 2 bases; junction bases not matched to a gene: 6. The germline V gene encodes CDR1 SGHTA and CDR2 FQGTGA. CDR3 length: 16 amino acids.

The chain employs TRBV29-1 and TRBJ2-3, with 8 bases matching TRBD1. Germline assignment: CDR1 SQVTM and CDR2 ANQGSEA. The CDR3 is made up of 13 amino acids. Trimming took 4 bases from V and 5 from J; bases not matched to a gene: 5. DNA of the CDR3: TGCAGCGTTGCCAGGGGGCGGCAAGATACGCAGTATTTT. Protein: CSVARGRQDTQYF.

The chain carries TRBV9 and TRBJ1-2; TRBD1 aligns across 7 bases. This CDR3 is built from 14 residues. V lost 1 base and J lost 4; bases outside the gene matches: 4. Germline loops: CDR1 SGDLS, CDR2 YYNGEE. The CDR3 DNA follows: TGTGCCAGCAGCGTACAGGGGGAGGCCTATGGCTACACCTTC. It specifies CASSVQGEAYGYTF.

The chain has TRBV2 and TRBJ2-3; TRBD2 matches 9 bases. The CDR3 contains 15 residues. Trimming removed 5 bases from V and 2 bases from J; junction bases left unmatched: 5. Germline assignment: CDR1 SNHLY and CDR2 FYNNEI. The CDR3 DNA reads TGTGCCAGCAGTATCGGCGGGAGGGCCACAGATACGCAGTATTTT. It specifies CASSIGGRATDTQYF.

V gene TRBV7-3 combines with J gene TRBJ1-2; D possibly corresponds to TRBD1 (5 bases). From germline, CDR1 is SGHTA and CDR2 FQGTGA. The CDR3 is 12 amino acids. The V and J ends lost 4 bases and 11 bases respectively, with 14 bases between them. CDR3 residues: CASSSRGSGYTF. The CDR3, as DNA: TGTGCCAGCAGCTCAAGGGGTAGTGGGTACACCTTC. Based on the CDR3 plus reference TRBV7-3 and TRBJ1-2, the full variable domain is GAGVSQTPSNKVTEKGKYVELRCDPISGHTALYWYRQSLGQGPEFLIYFQGTGAADDSGLPNDRFFAVRPEGSVSTLKIQRTERGDSAVYLCASSSRGSGYTFGSGTRLTVV.

The rearrangement links TRBV27 to TRBJ2-5; D might be TRBD1 (6 bases). Trimming stripped 2 bases from V and 13 bases from J, with 26 bases between. Germline CDR1 is MNHEY and CDR2 is SMNVEV (reference sequence). There are 16 residues in the CDR3. The CDR3 DNA reads as TGTGCCAGCAGTTTAGTGGGGAACTTACCCTCAAGGGGGTTGTACTTC. Protein sequence: CASSLVGNLPSRGLYF.

The V and J genes are TRBV7-6 and TRBJ1-3; 7 bases align to TRBD1. This CDR3 is built from 15 residues. The germline gives CDR1 SGHVS, CDR2 FNYEAQ. J lost 2 bases, V lost 2 bases, and 3 bases had no gene match. The CDR3 is CASSLLTGAGNTIYF. In DNA, the CDR3 is TGTGCCAGCAGCTTACTAACAGGGGCTGGAAACACCATATATTTT.